This is a list of T cell receptor beta chains from one sample in a study of blood T cell repertoires in COVID-19. Assay used: immunoSEQ multiplex PCR; TCRdb lists only in-frame clones, some missing. This table holds some 270,000 clones, more than 80% found once. Material for sequencing was PBMCs or T cells enriched from blood (not recorded which). Receptors were obtained from a woman in her twenties or thirties with acute COVID-19. Both conserved end residues are part of each CDR3. Each record gives: D gene, V gene, J gene, clone size, CDR3 length, CDR3 protein, CDR3 DNA. D genes are given only for firm matches. Some rows have no size entry. The others give once, few or many, or a class for an expanded clone.

D gene: TRBD2
V gene: TRBV7-2
J gene: TRBJ2-1
clone size: -
CDR3 length: 15
CDR3 protein: CASSLATSGSHEQFF
CDR3 DNA: TGTGCCAGCAGCTTAGCGACTAGCGGGAGCCATGAGCAGTTCTTC

D gene: -
V gene: TRBV9
J gene: TRBJ2-7
clone size: -
CDR3 length: 14
CDR3 protein: CASSVGDTAYEQYF
CDR3 DNA: TGTGCCAGCAGCGTAGGGGACACGGCCTACGAGCAGTACTTC

D gene: -
V gene: TRBV19
J gene: TRBJ1-2
clone size: -
CDR3 length: 18
CDR3 protein: CASSIGLFLEGRYRGYTF
CDR3 DNA: TGTGCCAGTAGTATCGGGTTGTTTTTGGAGGGACGGTATCGTGGCTACACCTTC

D gene: -
V gene: TRBV6-2/TRBV6-3
J gene: TRBJ1-5
clone size: -
CDR3 length: 17
CDR3 protein: CASSYRRDFYSNQPQHF
CDR3 DNA: TGTGCCAGCAGTTACCGCAGGGACTTTTATAGCAATCAGCCCCAGCATTTT

D gene: TRBD2
V gene: TRBV2
J gene: TRBJ2-3
clone size: -
CDR3 length: 14
CDR3 protein: CASRIAGATDTQYF
CDR3 DNA: TGTGCCAGCAGAATAGCGGGAGCGACAGATACGCAGTATTTT

D gene: TRBD2
V gene: TRBV30
J gene: TRBJ2-1
clone size: -
CDR3 length: 15
CDR3 protein: CAWSLPGLAVNEQFF
CDR3 DNA: TGTGCCTGGAGTCTACCGGGACTAGCGGTTAATGAGCAGTTCTTC

D gene: TRBD1
V gene: TRBV24-1
J gene: TRBJ2-5
clone size: -
CDR3 length: 19
CDR3 protein: CATSGPTGGMTGLQETQYF
CDR3 DNA: TGTGCCACCAGTGGCCCGACAGGGGGTATGACGGGGCTACAAGAGACCCAGTACTTC

D gene: TRBD2
V gene: TRBV5-4
J gene: TRBJ2-3
clone size: -
CDR3 length: 16
CDR3 protein: CASSRTSGSGLDTQYF
CDR3 DNA: TGTGCCAGCAGTCGCACTAGCGGGAGTGGCTTAGATACGCAGTATTTT

D gene: TRBD1
V gene: TRBV5-4
J gene: TRBJ2-7
clone size: once
CDR3 length: 15
CDR3 protein: CASSLAGQARYEQYF
CDR3 DNA: TGTGCCAGCAGCTTGGCGGGACAGGCGAGGTACGAGCAGTACTTC

D gene: TRBD2
V gene: TRBV19
J gene: TRBJ2-7
clone size: once
CDR3 length: 17
CDR3 protein: CASSIAGLAGGIYEQYF
CDR3 DNA: TGTGCCAGTAGTATAGCTGGACTAGCGGGAGGAATCTACGAGCAGTACTTC

D gene: -
V gene: TRBV6-1
J gene: TRBJ1-6
clone size: once
CDR3 length: 14
CDR3 protein: CASSEANSNSPLHF
CDR3 DNA: TGTGCCAGCAGTGAAGCTAACAGTAATTCACCCCTCCACTTT

D gene: -
V gene: TRBV19
J gene: TRBJ1-1
clone size: -
CDR3 length: 14
CDR3 protein: CASSTPDGGLIAFF
CDR3 DNA: TGTGCCAGTAGTACCCCCGACGGGGGTCTAATAGCTTTCTTT

D gene: TRBD2
V gene: TRBV7-9
J gene: TRBJ2-1
clone size: -
CDR3 length: 16
CDR3 protein: CASSLPTSGNGYEQFF
CDR3 DNA: TGTGCCAGCAGCCTACCTACTAGCGGGAACGGTTATGAGCAGTTCTTC

D gene: -
V gene: TRBV27
J gene: TRBJ1-1
clone size: -
CDR3 length: 14
CDR3 protein: CASSLNRVGTEAFF
CDR3 DNA: TGTGCCAGCAGTTTAAACAGGGTGGGAACTGAAGCTTTCTTT

D gene: -
V gene: TRBV7-3
J gene: TRBJ2-5
clone size: -
CDR3 length: 14
CDR3 protein: CASSLSASLETQYF
CDR3 DNA: TGTGCCAGCAGCCTATCGGCTAGCCTGGAGACCCAGTACTTC

D gene: -
V gene: TRBV7-9
J gene: TRBJ2-1
clone size: -
CDR3 length: 12
CDR3 protein: CASSYSYNEQFF
CDR3 DNA: TGTGCCAGCAGCTACTCTTACAATGAGCAGTTCTTC